Below, 18 T cell receptor beta chains from the same sample are listed, as sequenced in a study of blood T cell repertoires in COVID-19. Sequencing was performed with immunoSEQ multiplex PCR; in TCRdb, only in-frame clones are kept and a portion is missing. The sample records about 300,000 clones, around nine tenths being singletons. The material sequenced was PBMCs or T cells enriched from blood (not recorded which). Every receptor here comes from a woman in her thirties or forties who had recovered from COVID-19.

The chain links TRBV4-2 to TRBJ2-3; TRBD2 matches 16 bases. The length of the CDR3 is 18 residues. The trim removed 2 bases at V and 2 bases at J, leaving 4 bases unmatched. Germline-derived CDR1 and CDR2 are LGHNA and YNFKEQ. CDR3 DNA: TGTGCCAGCAGCCAACCGGGACTAGCGGGAGGGATCACAGATACGCAGTATTTT. It codes for CASSQPGLAGGITDTQYF.

The V call is TRBV4-1, the J call TRBJ1-5; D gene uncertain. The length of the CDR3 is 14 residues. Germline loops: CDR1 MGHRA, CDR2 YSYEKL. Trimming stripped 4 bases from V and 4 bases from J, with 11 bases between. The CDR3: CASSRGPLNQPQHF. CDR3 in DNA: TGCGCCAGCAGCCGAGGGCCGCTAAATCAGCCCCAGCATTTT.

The chain uses TRBV30 and TRBJ2-7; 8 nucleotides align to TRBD2. Trimming removed 0 bases from V and 2 bases from J; junction bases left unmatched: 9. The CDR3 spans 16 residues. CDR1 and CDR2 (germline): GTSNPN, SVGIG (reference sequence). This chain's CDR3 is CAWSVLWTSPPYEQYF. The CDR3 DNA reads TGTGCCTGGAGTGTACTCTGGACTAGCCCCCCCTACGAGCAGTACTTC.

The V gene is TRBV11-2, the J gene TRBJ2-7, with 8 bases fitting TRBD1. The ends lost 5 bases at V and 10 bases at J; junction bases unmatched: 19. CDR1 and CDR2 from the germline V gene are SGHAT and FQNNGV. The length of the CDR3 is 16 residues. This chain's CDR3 is CASSPSVSFRGQAQYF. The DNA for the CDR3 is TGTGCCAGCAGCCCTTCTGTTTCATTCAGGGGGCAGGCCCAGTACTTC. Based on the CDR3 plus reference TRBV11-2 and TRBJ2-7, the full variable domain is EAGVAQSPRYKIIEKRQSVAFWCNPISGHATLYWYQQILGQGPKLLIQFQNNGVVDDSQLPKDRFSAERLKGVDSTLKIQPAKLEDSAVYLCASSPSVSFRGQAQYFGPGTRLTVT.

The J gene is TRBJ1-5, the V gene TRBV2, with TRBD1 matching 8 bases. Germline V gene lookup returns CDR1 SNHLY and CDR2 FYNNEI. The J segment lost 4 bases and the V segment lost 6 bases, leaving 8 bases of the junction unmatched. The CDR3 has 15 amino acids. CDR3 DNA sequence: TGTGCCAGCAGCCCCAGGGGACAGGAGAATCAGCCCCAGCATTTT. This sequence encodes CASSPRGQENQPQHF. Using reference TRBV2 and TRBJ1-5 for the parts outside the CDR3, the full variable domain is EPEVTQTPSHQVTQMGQEVILRCVPISNHLYFYWYRQILGQKVEFLVSFYNNEISEKSEIFDDQFSVERPDGSNFTLKIRSTKLEDSAMYFCASSPRGQENQPQHFGDGTRLSIL.

The chain carries TRBV4-3 and TRBJ2-2; the match to TRBD2 covers 7 bases. V was pared by 3 bases and J by 5 bases, with 15 bases of the junction left unmatched. Germline V gene data show CDR1 as LGHNA and CDR2 as YSLEER. The CDR3 length is 18 residues. The chain's CDR3 is CASSQALRRELGTGELFF. For the CDR3, the DNA is TGCGCCAGCAGCCAGGCCTTAAGGCGGGAGTTGGGAACCGGGGAGCTGTTTTTT.

The chain joins TRBV7-9 to TRBJ2-1; 9 bases agree with TRBD2. The germline CDR1 and CDR2 sequences are SEHNR and FQNEAQ (reference sequence). The length of the CDR3 is 17 residues. V lost 2 bases, J lost 4 bases, and 9 bases stayed unmatched. The CDR3 loop reads CASSLKQRTSAYNEQFF. In nucleotides, the CDR3 is TGTGCCAGCAGCTTAAAGCAAAGGACTAGCGCGTACAATGAGCAGTTCTTC.

A single count supports this clone. The chain uses TRBV9 and TRBJ1-1; D gene unclear. This CDR3 has 13 residues. The V gene's germline CDR1 is SGDLS and CDR2 YYNGEE. V lost 3 bases and J lost 4, with 10 bases in between. This chain's CDR3 is CASSARPSTEAFF. The CDR3 DNA is TGTGCCAGCAGCGCGCGCCCATCCACTGAAGCTTTCTTT.

The V and J genes are TRBV19 and TRBJ1-2, with D uncertain. The CDR3 is made up of 14 amino acids. The V gene lost 7 bases and the J gene lost 4 bases, with 16 bases spanning the gap. Germline values: CDR1 LNHDA, CDR2 SQIVND (reference sequence). CDR3 amino acids: CASTPGGSLYGYTF. CDR3 coding DNA: TGTGCCAGTACCCCAGGAGGCAGTCTCTATGGCTACACCTTC. Full variable domain (remainder filled in from reference TRBV19 and TRBJ1-2): DGGITQSPKYLFRKEGQNVTLSCEQNLNHDAMYWYRQDPGQGLRLIYYSQIVNDFQKGDIAEGYSVSREKKESFPLTVTSAQKNPTAFYLCASTPGGSLYGYTFGSGTRLTVV.

CDR3: CASNRDAGNTIYF. The CDR3 region has the DNA TGTGCCAGCAACAGGGATGCTGGAAACACCATATATTTT. The chain is built from TRBV5-6 and TRBJ1-3; the D gene is possibly TRBD1 (6 bases). The CDR3 spans 13 residues. V was trimmed by 6 bases and J by 2 bases, leaving 9 bases between them. The germline gives CDR1 SGHDT, CDR2 YYEEEE.

CDR3 in amino acids: CASSPDRGSNQPQHF. CDR3 sequence (DNA): TGTGCCAGCAGCCCGGACAGGGGAAGCAATCAGCCCCAGCATTTT. This rearrangement joins TRBV3-1 (or the pseudogene TRBV3-2) to TRBJ1-5; 9 positions agree with TRBD1. Germline V CDR1 and CDR2: LGHDT, YNNKEL (reference sequence). This CDR3 has 15 amino acids. Trimming took 4 bases from V and 1 from J; bases not matched to a gene: 2.

This chain connects TRBV5-1 to TRBJ1-2, with unresolved D. The V gene's germline CDR1 is SGHRS and CDR2 YFSETQ. V lost 0 bases and J 0 bases, leaving 6 bases between the germline ends. This CDR3 comprises 14 residues. The CDR3 spells CASSLGHTNYGYTF. CDR3 DNA sequence: TGCGCCAGCAGCTTGGGACATACTAACTATGGCTACACCTTC.

Details on this clone: One end of the junction is discordant with germline, which a read error may explain. The chain carries TRBV7-8 and TRBJ1-3; D may be TRBD1 (6 bases). The CDR3 spans 11 residues. The germline V gene encodes CDR1 SGHVS and CDR2 FQNEAQ. For the CDR3, the DNA is TGTGCCAGCAGCAACCACCGGGGGGCCTTCTTT. Protein: CASSNHRGAFF.

CDR3 sequence (DNA): TGTGCCAGCAGCCCCAATAGGGGGCGCAGTGAAAAACTGTTTTTT. Amino acid sequence: CASSPNRGRSEKLFF. V gene TRBV13 combines with J gene TRBJ1-4; 7 bases fit TRBD1. V shed 5 bases, J shed 7 bases, and the junction held 10 bases outside the gene matches. In germline, CDR1 is PRHDT, CDR2 FYEKMQ (reference sequence). The CDR3 is made up of 15 amino acids.

V and J are TRBV7-2 and TRBJ1-1; D not resolved. Germline V gene lookup returns CDR1 SGHTA and CDR2 FQGNSA. This CDR3 has 15 amino acids. V lost 5 bases to trimming and J lost 0 bases, with 13 bases between them. CDR3 protein: CASSPSGVMNTEAFF. The CDR3 DNA follows: TGTGCCAGCAGCCCATCCGGGGTGATGAACACTGAAGCTTTCTTT.

This clone is a singleton in its sample. The chain links TRBV5-1 to TRBJ1-2, with TRBD1 identical over 10 bases. This CDR3 region has 19 residues. Germline CDR1 is SGHRS and CDR2 is YFSETQ. V shed 2 bases, J shed 1 base, and the junction held 14 bases outside the gene matches. DNA of the CDR3: TGCGCCAGCAGCTTACCTGCGACAGGGGGCTCAAACCATAACTATGGCTACACCTTC. Its translation is CASSLPATGGSNHNYGYTF.

This rearrangement joins TRBV6-1 to TRBJ1-2, with a weak D call TRBD1 (5 bases). The germline V gene has CDR1 MNHNS and CDR2 SASEGT. The V end lost 1 base, the J end lost 4 bases, and 13 bases lay between the germline ends. This CDR3 is built from 15 residues. The CDR3 spells CASSEVGRRGYGYTF. CDR3 bases: TGTGCCAGCAGTGAAGTAGGCCGGAGGGGCTATGGCTACACCTTC.

This chain uses TRBV7-2 with TRBJ1-1; D is perhaps TRBD1 (6 bases). Germline loops: CDR1 SGHTA, CDR2 FQGNSA. V was shortened by 0 bases and J by 0 bases, with 8 bases between the two germline ends. The CDR3 has 15 residues. CDR3: CASSLAGALNTEAFF. The CDR3 DNA reads as TGTGCCAGCAGCTTAGCGGGGGCGTTGAACACTGAAGCTTTCTTT.